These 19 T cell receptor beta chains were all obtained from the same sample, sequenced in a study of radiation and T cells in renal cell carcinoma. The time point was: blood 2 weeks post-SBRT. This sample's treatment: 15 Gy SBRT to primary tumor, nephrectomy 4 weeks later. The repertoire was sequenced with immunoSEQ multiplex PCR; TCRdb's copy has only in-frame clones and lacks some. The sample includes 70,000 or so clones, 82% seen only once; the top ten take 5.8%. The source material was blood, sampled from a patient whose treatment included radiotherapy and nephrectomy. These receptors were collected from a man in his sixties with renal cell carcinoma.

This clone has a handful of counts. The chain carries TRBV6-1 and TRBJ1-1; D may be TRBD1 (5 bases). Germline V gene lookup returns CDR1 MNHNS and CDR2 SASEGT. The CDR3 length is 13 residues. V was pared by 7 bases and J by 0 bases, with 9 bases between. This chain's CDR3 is CASKGTVNTEAFF. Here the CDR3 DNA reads TGTGCCAGCAAAGGGACGGTGAACACTGAAGCTTTCTTT.

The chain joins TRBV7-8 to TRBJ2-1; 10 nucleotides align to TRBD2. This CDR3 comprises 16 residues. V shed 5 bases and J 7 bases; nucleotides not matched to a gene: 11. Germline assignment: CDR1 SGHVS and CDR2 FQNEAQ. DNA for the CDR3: TGTGCCAGCAGCATGCAAGCGGGAGGGTACAGAAATGAGCAGTTCTTC. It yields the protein CASSMQAGGYRNEQFF.

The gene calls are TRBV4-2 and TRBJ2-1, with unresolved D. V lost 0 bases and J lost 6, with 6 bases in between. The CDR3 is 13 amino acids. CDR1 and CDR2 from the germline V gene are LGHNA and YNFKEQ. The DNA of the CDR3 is TGTGCCAGCAGCCAAGATTGGGCCAATGAGCAGTTCTTC. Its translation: CASSQDWANEQFF.

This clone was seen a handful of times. CDR3 coding DNA: TGTGCCAGCAGCTTAAGATTGGAGTGGCGGCCAGGGAGCTCCTACGAGCAGTACTTC. It specifies CASSLRLEWRPGSSYEQYF. The chain employs TRBV7-9 and TRBJ2-7; D tentatively reads TRBD1 or TRBD2 (5 bases each). The CDR3 is made up of 19 amino acids. The germline CDR1 and CDR2 sequences are SEHNR and FQNEAQ (reference sequence). Trimming removed 2 bases from V and 0 bases from J, with 23 bases in between.

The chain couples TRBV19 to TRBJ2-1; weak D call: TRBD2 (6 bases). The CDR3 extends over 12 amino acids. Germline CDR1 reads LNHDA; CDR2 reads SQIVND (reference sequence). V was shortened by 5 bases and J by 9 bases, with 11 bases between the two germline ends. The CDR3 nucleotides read TGTGCCAGTAGTCACCCCGGGGGTGAGCAGTTCTTC. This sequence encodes CASSHPGGEQFF.

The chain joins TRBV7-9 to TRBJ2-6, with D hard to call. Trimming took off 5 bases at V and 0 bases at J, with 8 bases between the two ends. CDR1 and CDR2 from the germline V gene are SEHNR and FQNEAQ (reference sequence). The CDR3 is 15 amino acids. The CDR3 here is CASSQRVSGANVLTF. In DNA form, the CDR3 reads TGTGCCAGCAGCCAACGGGTCTCTGGGGCCAACGTCCTGACTTTC.

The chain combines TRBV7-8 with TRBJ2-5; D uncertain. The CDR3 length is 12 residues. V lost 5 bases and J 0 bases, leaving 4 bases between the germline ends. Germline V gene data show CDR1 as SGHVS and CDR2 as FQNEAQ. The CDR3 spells CASSPYQETQYF. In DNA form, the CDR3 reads TGTGCCAGCAGCCCGTACCAAGAGACCCAGTACTTC. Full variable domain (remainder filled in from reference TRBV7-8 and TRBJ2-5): GAGVSQSPRYKVAKRGQDVALRCDPISGHVSLFWYQQALGQGPEFLTYFQNEAQLDKSGLPSDRFFAERPEGSVSTLKIQRTQQEDSAVYLCASSPYQETQYFGPGTRLLVL.

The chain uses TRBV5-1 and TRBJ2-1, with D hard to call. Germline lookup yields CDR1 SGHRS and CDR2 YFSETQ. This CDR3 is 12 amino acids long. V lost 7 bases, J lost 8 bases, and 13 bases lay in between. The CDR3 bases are TGCGCCAGCTCCCCGGAAAACTATGAGCAGTTCTTC. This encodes CASSPENYEQFF. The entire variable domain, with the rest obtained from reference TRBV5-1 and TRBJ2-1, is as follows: KAGVTQTPRYLIKTRGQQVTLSCSPISGHRSVSWYQQTPGQGLQFLFEYFSETQRNKGNFPGRFSGRQFSNSRSEMNVSTLELGDSALYLCASSPENYEQFFGPGTRLTVL.

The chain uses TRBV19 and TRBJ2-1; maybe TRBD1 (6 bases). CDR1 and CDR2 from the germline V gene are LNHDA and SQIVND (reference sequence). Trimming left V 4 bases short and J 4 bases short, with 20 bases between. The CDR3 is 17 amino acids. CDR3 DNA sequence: TGTGCCAGTAGTAATCTATTGCAAGCGGACAGATACAATGAGCAGTTCTTC. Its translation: CASSNLLQADRYNEQFF.

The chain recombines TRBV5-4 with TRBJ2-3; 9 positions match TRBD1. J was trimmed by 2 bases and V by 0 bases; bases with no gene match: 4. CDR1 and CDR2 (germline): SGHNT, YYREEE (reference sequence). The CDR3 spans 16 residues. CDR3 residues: CASSLGGQGNTDTQYF. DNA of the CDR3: TGTGCCAGCAGCTTGGGCGGACAGGGGAACACAGATACGCAGTATTTT. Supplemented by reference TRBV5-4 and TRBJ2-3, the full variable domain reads ETGVTQSPTHLIKTRGQQVTLRCSSQSGHNTVSWYQQALGQGPQFIFQYYREEENGRGNFPPRFSGLQFPNYSSELNVNALELDDSALYLCASSLGGQGNTDTQYFGPGTRLTVL.

Written as DNA, the CDR3 is TGTGCCAGCAGCCGGACAGGGCCTGATTCACCCCTCCACTTT. Its protein is CASSRTGPDSPLHF. The chain uses TRBV2 and TRBJ1-6, with 8 bases aligning to TRBD1. The trim removed 6 bases at V and 8 bases at J, leaving 6 bases unmatched. Germline CDR1 SNHLY, CDR2 FYNNEI. The CDR3 loop spans 14 amino acids. Based on the CDR3 plus reference TRBV2 and TRBJ1-6, the full variable domain is EPEVTQTPSHQVTQMGQEVILRCVPISNHLYFYWYRQILGQKVEFLVSFYNNEISEKSEIFDDQFSVERPDGSNFTLKIRSTKLEDSAMYFCASSRTGPDSPLHFGNGTRLTVT.

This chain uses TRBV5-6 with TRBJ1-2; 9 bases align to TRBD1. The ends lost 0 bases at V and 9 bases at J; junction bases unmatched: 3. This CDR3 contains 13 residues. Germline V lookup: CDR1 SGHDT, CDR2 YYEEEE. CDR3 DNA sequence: TGTGCCAGCAGCTTGGACAGGGGGCGAAGCTACACCTTC. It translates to CASSLDRGRSYTF.

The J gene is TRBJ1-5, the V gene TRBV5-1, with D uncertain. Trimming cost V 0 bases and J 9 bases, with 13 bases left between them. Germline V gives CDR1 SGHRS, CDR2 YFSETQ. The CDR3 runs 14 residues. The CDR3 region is CASSLDGHPWPQHF. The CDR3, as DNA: TGCGCCAGCAGCTTGGACGGCCACCCGTGGCCCCAGCATTTT.

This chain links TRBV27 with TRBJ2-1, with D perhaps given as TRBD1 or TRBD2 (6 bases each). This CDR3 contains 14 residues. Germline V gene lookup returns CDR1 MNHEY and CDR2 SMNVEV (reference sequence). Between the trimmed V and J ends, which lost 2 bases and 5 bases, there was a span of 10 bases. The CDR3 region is CASSLQGTHNEQFF. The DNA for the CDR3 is TGTGCCAGCAGTTTACAGGGGACTCACAATGAGCAGTTCTTC.

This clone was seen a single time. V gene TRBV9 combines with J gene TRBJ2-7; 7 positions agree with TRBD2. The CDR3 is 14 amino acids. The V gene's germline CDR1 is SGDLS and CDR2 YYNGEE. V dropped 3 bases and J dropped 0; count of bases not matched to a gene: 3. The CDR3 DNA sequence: TGTGCCAGCAGCGAACTAGCGAGCTCCTACGAGCAGTACTTC. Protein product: CASSELASSYEQYF.

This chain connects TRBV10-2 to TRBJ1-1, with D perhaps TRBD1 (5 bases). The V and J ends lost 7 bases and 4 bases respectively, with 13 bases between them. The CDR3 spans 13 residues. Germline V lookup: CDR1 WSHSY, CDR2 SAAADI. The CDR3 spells CASIPNGGTEAFF. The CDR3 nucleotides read TGCGCCAGCATCCCCAACGGGGGCACTGAAGCTTTCTTT.

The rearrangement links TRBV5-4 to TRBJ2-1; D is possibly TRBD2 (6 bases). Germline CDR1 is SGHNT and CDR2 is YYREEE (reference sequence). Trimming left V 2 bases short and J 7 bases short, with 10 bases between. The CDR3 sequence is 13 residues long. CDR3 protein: CASSFGGRNEQFF. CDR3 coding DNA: TGTGCCAGCAGCTTCGGGGGAAGGAATGAGCAGTTCTTC.

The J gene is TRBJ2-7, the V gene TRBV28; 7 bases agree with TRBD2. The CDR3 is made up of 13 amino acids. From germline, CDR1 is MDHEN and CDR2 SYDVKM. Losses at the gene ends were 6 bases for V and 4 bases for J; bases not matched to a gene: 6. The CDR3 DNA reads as TGTGCCAGCAGGCTATCGGGGGGATACGAGCAGTACTTC. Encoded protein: CASRLSGGYEQYF.

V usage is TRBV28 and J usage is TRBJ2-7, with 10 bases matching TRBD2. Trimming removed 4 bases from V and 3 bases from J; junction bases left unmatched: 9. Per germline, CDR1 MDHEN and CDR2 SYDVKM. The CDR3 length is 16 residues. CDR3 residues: CASSYQAGGPNYEQYF. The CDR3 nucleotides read TGTGCCAGCAGTTACCAAGCGGGAGGGCCAAACTACGAGCAGTACTTC.